This TCR beta chain was identified during a study of T cell responses to AZD1222 COVID-19 vaccine. For this clone: Antigen unknown.

General observations from the study: Variant regions that are unmutated are reportedly the target of nearly half of spike-specific TCRs. The donors showed a predominance of white British ancestry and of females, with possible underestimation of clonal diversity. Spike-specific TCR repertoires showed rising breadth and depth after two AZD1222 doses.

Trimming removed 6 bases at V and 2 bases at J, with 10 bases between. The length of the CDR3 is 13 residues. Measured with immunoSEQ multiplex PCR; TCRdb has only the in-frame clones, and not every one. Of nearly 110,000 clones listed, roughly 88% were seen once; the top ten hold 8%. Source: peripheral blood, taken 28 days after the second AZD1222 dose. J is TRBJ1-2 and V is TRBV12-3 or TRBV12-4; TRBD1 might be the D (6 bases). This sequence originates from an adult who received the AZD1222 COVID-19 vaccine. CDR3: CASRTGANYGYTF. DNA of the CDR3: TGTGCCAGCAGGACGGGGGCAAACTATGGCTACACCTTC.